Shown below are 9 T cell receptor beta chains from a single sample sequenced in a study of T cells after yellow fever vaccination. Via MiXCR, TCRdb re-called the 5' RACE reads, giving one row per CDR3 protein. This sample has fewer than 350,000 distinct CDR3 sequences, with roughly 4% found just once. Sequencing used PBMCs, obtained on the day of the yellow fever booster vaccination. The origin of the receptors is a man aged 18 to 35 who received the YFV17D yellow fever vaccine.

This clonotype was detected only a few times. V usage is TRBV10-3 and J usage is TRBJ2-7; 7 bases map to TRBD1. Germline loops: CDR1 ENHRY, CDR2 SYGVKD. Trimming took 4 bases from V and 3 from J; bases not matched to a gene: 6. This CDR3 region has 14 residues. The CDR3 region has the DNA TGTGCCATCAGTGGCGACAGGGACCTCTACGAGCAGTACGTC. It translates to CAISGDRDLYEQYV.

The CDR3 protein is CASSFRGTGGGEQFF. In DNA, the CDR3 is TGTGCCAGCAGTTTTCGCGGGACAGGGGGGGGTGAGCAGTTCTTC. The V and J genes are TRBV6-5 and TRBJ2-1; TRBD1 matches 11 bases. Trimming removed 4 bases from V and 9 bases from J; junction bases left unmatched: 8. CDR1 is MNHEY, CDR2 SVGAGI, per germline. The CDR3 length is 15 residues.

At least ten counts were recorded for this clonotype. The rearrangement joins TRBV4-3 to TRBJ2-3; no firm D call. The germline V gene encodes CDR1 LGHNA and CDR2 YSLEER. The germline V and J ends were trimmed by 4 bases and 0 bases, with 17 bases remaining between them. The CDR3 length is 17 residues. Written as DNA, the CDR3 is TGCGCCAGCAGCCTGCTCCCTCGAGCGAAGAGCACAGATACGCAGTATTTT. Translated: CASSLLPRAKSTDTQYF.

This clonotype was counted many times. The chain carries TRBV4-1 and TRBJ2-4; 7 nucleotides line up with TRBD1. V gave up 1 base and J gave up 4 bases; unmatched junction bases: 16. Germline loops: CDR1 MGHRA, CDR2 YSYEKL. The CDR3 is 19 residues long. DNA of the CDR3: TGCGCCAGCAGCCAAGTCTGGGTAGGGGGCCTAGGGACAAAAAACATTCAGTACTTC. Protein: CASSQVWVGGLGTKNIQYF.

This clonotype was observed many times. The rearrangement links TRBV7-2 to TRBJ1-2; no firm D call. V was cut by 5 bases and J by 4 bases, with 17 bases left in between. The CDR3 totals 15 residues. The germline CDR1 and CDR2 sequences are SGHTA and FQGNSA. In nucleotides, the CDR3 is TGTGCCAGCAGCCCATACCCGGTGGATTTCTATGGCTACACCTTC. This translates into CASSPYPVDFYGYTF.

This clonotype was found many times. The genes are TRBV19 and TRBJ2-3; 8 bases are shared with TRBD2. J gave up 0 bases and V 7 bases, and 27 bases lay outside the gene matches. The CDR3 has 22 residues. Germline assignment: CDR1 LNHDA and CDR2 SQIVND (reference sequence). The CDR3 region has the DNA TGTGCCAGTAACCAGCGGGGGCTTTCCACCCCCCTCGCCCTTTCGAGCACAGATACGCAGTATTTT. Protein sequence: CASNQRGLSTPLALSSTDTQYF.

The chain is built from TRBV7-9 and TRBJ2-3; D not resolved. Trimming removed 5 bases from V and 5 bases from J, with 17 bases in between. The CDR3 covers 15 residues. The germline gives CDR1 SEHNR, CDR2 FQNEAQ (reference sequence). DNA of the CDR3: TGTGCCAGCAGCGATGCTGGTAGACTCGGAGATACGCAGTATTTT. Protein sequence: CASSDAGRLGDTQYF.

This clonotype came up many times. The gene calls are TRBV20-1 and TRBJ1-2; D is ambiguous. The CDR3 consists of 15 residues. Germline CDR1 reads DFQATT; CDR2 reads SNEGSKA (reference sequence). Between the trimmed V and J ends, which lost 6 bases and 1 base, there was a span of 18 bases. In nucleotides, the CDR3 is TGCAGTGCGGTATCAGGACTGAGTAATAACTATGGCTACACCTTC. Translation: CSAVSGLSNNYGYTF.

At least ten counts were recorded for this clonotype. The gene calls are TRBV21-1 and TRBJ2-7; no DNA check was done on the table's D call, TRBD1. TRBV21-1 is a documented pseudogene. The CDR3 has 17 amino acids. For the CDR3, the DNA is TGTGCCAGCAGCACACACCCATGGGCGACAGTGGTCAACGAGCAGTACGTC. Amino acids: CASSTHPWATVVNEQYV.